This T cell receptor beta chain was found in a study of cytomegalovirus exposure and HLA in healthy donors. The PCR had 60 Vbeta and 13 Jbeta primers. Assay: immunoSEQ multiplex PCR; the TCRdb copy retains only in-frame clones and omits some. Seen here are 150,000 to 180,000 clones, 65% to 85% observed once, and the top ten hold roughly 5.9%. A remark on this clone: Its antigen is still unknown.

General study points: TCR beta sequences reportedly predicted most subjects' HLA-A and HLA-B alleles accurately. A missense variant in DCLRE1C was later tied to TCR beta V- and J-gene trimming. There were several of the most significant clusters that appeared linked to common viral pathogens in a later analysis.

Looked up from germline, CDR1 is SGHAT and CDR2 is FQNNGV. This CDR3 has 17 amino acids. Trimming cost V 0 bases and J 4 bases; bases outside gene matches: 6. This receptor was identified in a woman in her thirties or forties in good health and CMV-seropositive. V gene TRBV11-2 combines with J gene TRBJ2-1; 10 nucleotides match TRBD1. Material: PBMCs. CDR3 DNA sequence: TGTGCCAGCAGCTTAGAGGGGACAGGGGCATGGTACAATGAGCAGTTCTTC. Translating it yields CASSLEGTGAWYNEQFF. Based on the CDR3 plus reference TRBV11-2 and TRBJ2-1, the full variable domain is EAGVAQSPRYKIIEKRQSVAFWCNPISGHATLYWYQQILGQGPKLLIQFQNNGVVDDSQLPKDRFSAERLKGVDSTLKIQPAKLEDSAVYLCASSLEGTGAWYNEQFFGPGTRLTVL.